The 6 T cell receptor beta chains below come from one sample, sequenced in a study of T-cell reconstitution after alpha-beta-depleted transplantation in children (dated by TCRdb to the mid-2010s). Library prep was done by PCR. TCRdb names Illumina HiSeq 2500 as the instrument used. TCR library preparation used molecular barcoding, with unique molecular identifiers applied to normalize quantification of the TCRbeta repertoire. TCRdb cleaned the public reads at Q25 with fastp, built clones with MiXCR and kept in-frame beta chains. Each CDR3 protein gets just one entry, which takes the most common genes and DNA from the rows behind it. In this sample the table shows some 280,000 distinct CDR3 sequences, about a tenth of which occur a single time. The top ten constitute over 9.5% of the sample. The sequences come from PBMCs from the stem cell graft donor, collected from the stem cell graft. These receptors were taken from a human donor who donated a stem cell graft to a child with SCID.

A few counts support this clonotype. The V gene is TRBV7-9, the J gene TRBJ2-3; tentative D call: TRBD2 (6 bases). The CDR3 consists of 16 residues. Germline lookup yields CDR1 SEHNR and CDR2 FQNEAQ (reference sequence). V lost 3 bases and J lost 0, with 13 bases in between. The CDR3 DNA reads as TGTGCCAGCAGCTTGACGCTCGGGACTAGCACAGATACGCAGTATTTT. Its protein is CASSLTLGTSTDTQYF.

CDR3 protein: CASSPSVEETQYF. CDR3 DNA sequence: TGTGCCAGCAGCCCCTCGGTCGAAGAGACCCAGTACTTC. The V gene is TRBV7-9, the J gene TRBJ2-5, with D hard to call. V gave up 5 bases and J gave up 3 bases, with 10 bases separating them. Per the germline V gene, CDR1 is SEHNR and CDR2 is FQNEAQ (reference sequence). This CDR3 contains 13 residues.

This clonotype came up many times. The chain couples TRBV10-3 to TRBJ2-5, with D perhaps matching TRBD1 (6 bases). This CDR3 has 12 residues. Germline lookup yields CDR1 ENHRY and CDR2 SYGVKD. The V end was cut by 8 bases, the J end by 2 bases, with 9 bases between. In DNA, the CDR3 is TGTGCCATCGGCGACAGGCAAGAGACCCAGTACTTC. Translation: CAIGDRQETQYF.

This clonotype was counted many times. CDR3 residues: CASDFTGTSEQYF. The CDR3 DNA follows: TGTGCCAGTGATTTCACAGGGACCTCCGAGCAGTACTTC. This chain links TRBV2 with TRBJ2-7, with D perhaps matching TRBD1 (6 bases). The CDR3 has 13 amino acids. Germline-derived CDR1 and CDR2 are SNHLY and FYNNEI. V lost 9 bases and J 6 bases, leaving 18 bases between the germline ends.

This clonotype was found many times. The chain couples TRBV12-3 or TRBV12-4 to TRBJ1-2; 10 bases are a match to TRBD1. The CDR3 has 14 residues. V gave up 5 bases and J gave up 4 bases; unmatched junction bases: 4. In nucleotides, the CDR3 is TGTGCCAGCAGTCTGACAGGGGGCACCTATGGCTACACCTTC. Protein product: CASSLTGGTYGYTF.

V gene TRBV7-8 combines with J gene TRBJ1-6, with no clear D. The CDR3 has 15 residues. V gave up 4 bases and J gave up 7 bases, with 14 bases separating them. Germline CDR1 SGHVS, CDR2 FQNEAQ. As DNA, the CDR3 is TGTGCCAGCAGCTCCTTCTGGGCTGGGAATTCACCCCTCCACTTT. It specifies CASSSFWAGNSPLHF.